The 6 T cell receptor beta chains reported below all come from one sample, sequenced in a study of blood T cell repertoires in COVID-19. TCRdb's table, derived via immunoSEQ multiplex PCR, lists solely in-frame clones and lacks some. The profile covers roughly 150,000 clones, with approximately 82% appearing a single time and about 10% taken by the ten largest. Sequenced: peripheral blood. These receptors all stem from a woman aged 80 or over with active or convalescent COVID-19.

This chain connects TRBV6-5 to TRBJ1-5, with D uncertain. CDR1 is MNHEY, CDR2 SVGAGI, per germline. The CDR3 consists of 15 residues. The V end was cut by 5 bases, the J end by 2 bases, with 13 bases between. In nucleotides, the CDR3 is TGTGCCAGCAGTACCGCCGGGATACGCAATCAGCCCCAGCATTTT. Translated, it gives CASSTAGIRNQPQHF.

This clone appeared a few times. The V gene is TRBV9, the J gene TRBJ1-3, with TRBD1 identical over 8 bases. The CDR3 is 13 residues long. Unmatched junction bases numbered 2, after V lost 7 bases and J lost 2 bases. Germline CDR1 SGDLS, CDR2 YYNGEE. The CDR3 DNA follows: TGTGCCAGCGGACAGGGAGCTGGAAACACCATATATTTT. Translation: CASGQGAGNTIYF.

This clone was detected only a few times. The chain is built from TRBV5-1 and TRBJ1-5; the D gene is possibly TRBD1 (6 bases). In germline, CDR1 is SGHRS, CDR2 YFSETQ. Trimming removed 4 bases at V and 0 bases at J, with 11 bases between. The CDR3 has 15 amino acids. CDR3 nucleotide sequence: TGCGCCAGCAGCCCGGACAGCTATAGCAATCAGCCCCAGCATTTT. It codes for CASSPDSYSNQPQHF.

The rearrangement uses TRBV28 and TRBJ2-7; 7 nucleotides align to TRBD1. Trimming removed 1 base from V and 4 bases from J; junction bases left unmatched: 4. This CDR3 spans 14 amino acids. CDR1 and CDR2 from the germline V gene are MDHEN and SYDVKM. The chain's CDR3 is CASSLSGTEYEQYF. The CDR3 DNA reads as TGTGCCAGCAGTTTATCCGGGACAGAGTACGAGCAGTACTTC. Full variable domain (rest looked up from reference TRBV28 and TRBJ2-7): DVKVTQSSRYLVKRTGEKVFLECVQDMDHENMFWYRQDPGLGLRLIYFSYDVKMKEKGDIPEGYSVSREKKERFSLILESASTNQTSMYLCASSLSGTEYEQYFGPGTRLTVT.

The chain links TRBV2 to TRBJ2-7; 7 nucleotides match TRBD2. Germline CDR1 and CDR2: SNHLY and FYNNEI. The CDR3 is 15 amino acids. The trim removed 2 bases at V and 6 bases at J, leaving 10 bases unmatched. CDR3 residues: CASSEQVGGDLEQYF. CDR3 DNA: TGTGCCAGCAGTGAACAAGTTGGGGGGGACCTCGAGCAGTACTTC.

The V and J genes are TRBV11-2 and TRBJ1-6; perhaps TRBD1 as D (5 bases). The CDR3 totals 11 residues. Trimming stripped 4 bases from V and 15 bases from J, with 10 bases between. CDR1 and CDR2 from the germline V gene are SGHAT and FQNNGV. In DNA form, the CDR3 reads TGTGCCAGCAGCTCGGGGGGTGACCTCCACTTT. Translated: CASSSGGDLHF.